This T cell receptor (beta chain) was found in a study of T cells after yellow fever vaccination. This clonotype was counted only a few times. Its antigen remains unidentified. Germline-derived CDR1 and CDR2 are SGHTA and FQGNSA. CDR3 size: 15 residues. V shed 1 base, J shed 2 bases, and the junction held 3 bases outside the gene matches. In TCRdb, the 5' RACE reads were re-called with MiXCR into one record per CDR3 protein. This table holds just under 600,000 distinct CDR3 sequences, 13% found once. Study-level results: At under 97% for CD4 and 70% to 90% for CD8, most primary-vaccination clones showed up again after the booster. CD4 and CD8 compartments shared a small share of clonotypes. Peaking on day 5 versus 15, the secondary response was faster but weaker.

This specimen consisted of PBMCs, obtained on the day of the yellow fever booster vaccination. The receptor comes from a man aged 30 to 45 who received the YFV17D yellow fever vaccine. The chain is built from TRBV7-2 and TRBJ2-7; 9 bases map to TRBD2. The CDR3 nucleotides are TGTGCCAGCAGCTTAGAGGGCGGGAGGGCCTACGAGCAGTACTTC. Translation gives CASSLEGGRAYEQYF.